The rows below give T cell receptor beta chains drawn from one sample of a study of shared clonotypes between healthy human individuals. Clones were sequenced by immunoSEQ multiplex PCR, and TCRdb holds only the in-frame ones, with some missing. Of some 1 million clones listed, around 74% are singletons. Sequenced input: memory CD4+ T cells sorted from blood. Receptors originate from a man younger than 30 in good health. Both conserved end residues are part of each CDR3. A D gene is named only where the DNA matches it firmly. Rows may omit the clone size; those that give it use once, few, many or a size class.

>TRBJ1-1|.|.|TRBV10-3
TGTGCCATCAGTGACAGCCAAAAGGATGAAGCTTTCTTT
CAISDSQKDEAFF
>TRBJ2-1|.|.|TRBV5-6
TGTGCCAGCAGCTTGGAAGGGTCCGGGTTCTCCTACAATGAGCAGTTCTTC
CASSLEGSGFSYNEQFF
>TRBJ1-4|.|many|TRBV7-9
TGTGCCAGCAGCTTGGGGGCTTTCTCAACTAATGAAAAACTGTTTTTT
CASSLGAFSTNEKLFF
>TRBJ2-5|.|.|TRBV6-1
TGTGCCAGCAGTGACTCTCACGGTAAAGAGACCCAGTACTTC
CASSDSHGKETQYF
>TRBJ1-6|TRBD1|.|TRBV5-6
TGTGCCAGCAGCCTGACAGGGAATTCACCCCTCCACTTT
CASSLTGNSPLHF
>TRBJ2-3|.|few|TRBV5-6
TGTGCCAGCAGTGGGGGGTGGGCTCCTCGCACAGATACGCAGTATTTT
CASSGGWAPRTDTQYF
>TRBJ1-3|.|.|TRBV10-3
TGTGCCATCAGTTTACCTACTGGAAACACCATATATTTT
CAISLPTGNTIYF
>TRBJ2-7|.|.|TRBV7-9
TGTGCCAGCACCCGAGCTTACTTCTCGTCCGGCGGACTTTACGAGCAGTACTTC
CASTRAYFSSGGLYEQYF
>TRBJ1-2|.|.|TRBV7-2
TGTGCCAGCAGCTTTTTTGACTACAACTATGGCTACACCTTC
CASSFFDYNYGYTF
>TRBJ1-2|.|.|TRBV7-2
TGTGCCAGCAGCTCGTATTCTGGGGGTGGCTACACCTTC
CASSSYSGGGYTF
>TRBJ1-1|.|.|TRBV6-1
TGTGCCAGCAGGTTAGGTCAGAACACTGAAGCTTTCTTT
CASRLGQNTEAFF